This TCR beta chain was recovered during a study of T cell repertoires in cytomegalovirus infection. About the research overall: Both a matching HLA type and CMV infection were indicated by public TCR beta signatures.

Study-wide findings and caveats: Across the ex vivo response, the dominant clonotypes were HLA-C-restricted CMV-specific TCR beta clonotypes. Based on cumulative public TCR beta family frequency, carriers of CMV plus the relevant HLA were identified.

TCRdb called the reads again in MiXCR, with one record for every CDR3 protein. In the table there are hundreds of thousands of distinct CDR3 sequences, approximately 32% of which are singletons. A word on this clonotype: The antigen is unknown.

Germline lookup yields CDR1 SGHVS and CDR2 FNYEAQ. The V end was cut by 10 bases, the J end by 3 bases, with 12 bases between. The CDR3 extends over 12 amino acids. The clonotype originates from a human donor in good health (CMV status not recorded). Some clones in this sample may be carry-over from other donors' samples. Sequencing was performed on cultured CD8+ T cells from PBMCs, taken from culture after CMV antigen stimulation. The gene calls are TRBV7-6 and TRBJ1-2; weak D call: TRBD1 (6 bases). The CDR3, as DNA: TGTGCCATCTACAGGGTTTACTATGGCTACACCTTC. Translation: CAIYRVYYGYTF.